Sequencing of this TCR beta chain was carried out in a study of T cells in Graves' hyperthyroidism and ophthalmopathy. This clonotype occurred many times. Its target is not known. CDR3 length equals 14 residues. Germline CDR1 and CDR2: MNHEY and SVGAGI. After removal of 6 bases from V and 6 bases from J, the junction contained 10 bases not matched to a gene. RNA transcripts provided the source from which TCR beta CDR3 regions were amplified. First-round RT-PCR of the TCR CDR3 relied on the HTBI primer set. TCRdb ran MiXCR on the multiplex PCR reads and lists one entry per CDR3 protein. The sample has around 350,000 distinct CDR3 sequences, approximately 19% seen once. Graves' hyperthyroidism showing no ophthalmopathy progression within 18 months was considered stable. Hyperthyroidism, newly diagnosed and lasting under 2 months, affected patients aged 18 to 65. The study's findings and limits: Also found in blood were most expanded thyroid clonotypes above 0.001.

The sequence was obtained from a woman aged 18-29 years with Graves' hyperthyroidism. The sample was blood. The genes are TRBV6-5 and TRBJ2-7, with 8 bases that match TRBD1. The CDR3 DNA reads TGTGCCAGCAGGATGGACAGGGTAGTCCCCGAGCAGTACTTC. This gives the protein CASRMDRVVPEQYF.